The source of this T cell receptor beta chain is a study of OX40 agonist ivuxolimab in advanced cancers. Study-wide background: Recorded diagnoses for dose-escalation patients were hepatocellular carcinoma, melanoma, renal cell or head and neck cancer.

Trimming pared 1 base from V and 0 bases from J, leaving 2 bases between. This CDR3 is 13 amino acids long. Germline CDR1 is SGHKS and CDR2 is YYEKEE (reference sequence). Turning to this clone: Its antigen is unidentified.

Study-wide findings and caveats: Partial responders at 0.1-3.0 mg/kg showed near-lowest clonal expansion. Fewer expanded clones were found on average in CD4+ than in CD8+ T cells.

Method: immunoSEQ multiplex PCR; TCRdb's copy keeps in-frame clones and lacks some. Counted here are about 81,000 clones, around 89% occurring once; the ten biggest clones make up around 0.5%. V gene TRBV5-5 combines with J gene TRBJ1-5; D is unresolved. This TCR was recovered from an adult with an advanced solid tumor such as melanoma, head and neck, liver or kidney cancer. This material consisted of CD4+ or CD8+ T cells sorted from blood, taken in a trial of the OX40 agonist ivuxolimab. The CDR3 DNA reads TGTGCCAGCAGCTTGAGTAGCAATCAGCCCCAGCATTTT. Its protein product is CASSLSSNQPQHF.